These 14 T cell receptor beta chains were sequenced from one sample in a study of T cell responses to AZD1222 COVID-19 vaccine. Assay: immunoSEQ multiplex PCR; the TCRdb copy retains only in-frame clones and omits some. The sample contains about 130,000 clones, approximately 95% of which appear only once. This sample comprised peripheral blood, obtained 28 days after the second AZD1222 dose. All receptors derive from an adult who received the AZD1222 COVID-19 vaccine.

The chain combines TRBV10-3 with TRBJ1-4, with D unresolved. The CDR3 spans 13 residues. Germline lookup yields CDR1 ENHRY and CDR2 SYGVKD. V gave up 3 bases and J gave up 0 bases, with 2 bases separating them. CDR3 protein: CAISDSTNEKLFF. The DNA for the CDR3 is TGTGCCATCAGTGACTCAACTAATGAAAAACTGTTTTTT.

The chain joins TRBV2 to TRBJ1-5; the D is unclear. The CDR3 totals 15 residues. CDR1 is SNHLY and CDR2 is FYNNEI in the germline V gene. The V and J ends lost 6 bases and 0 bases respectively, with 12 bases between them. The CDR3 reads CASSPGDYSNQPQHF. In DNA, the CDR3 is TGTGCCAGCAGCCCCGGGGATTATAGCAATCAGCCCCAGCATTTT.

The chain carries TRBV18 and TRBJ2-7, with TRBD1 as a possible D gene (5 bases). The CDR3 covers 19 residues. CDR1 is KGHSH and CDR2 is LQKENI in the germline V gene. Between the trimmed V and J ends, which lost 3 bases and 2 bases, there was a span of 26 bases. In nucleotides, the CDR3 is TGTGCCAGCTCACCTTTTCAGGCGCTTGGGGCAGGTCGGACCTACGAGCAGTACTTC. It is translated as CASSPFQALGAGRTYEQYF.

This chain uses TRBV1 with TRBJ2-5; TRBD2, the D gene given by the table, was not confirmed from the DNA. TRBV1 is a documented pseudogene. This CDR3 region has 16 residues. CDR3 bases: TGCACCAGCAGCCAAGATTCAAACTACCAGCAAGAGACCCAGTACTTC. Residues: CTSSQDSNYQQETQYF.

The chain recombines TRBV2 with TRBJ1-1, with D uncertain. V was pared by 6 bases and J by 5 bases, with 10 bases between. The CDR3 covers 12 residues. The V gene's germline CDR1 is SNHLY and CDR2 FYNNEI. The CDR3 sequence is CASRGSGTEAFF. CDR3 coding DNA: TGTGCCAGCAGAGGTTCGGGGACTGAAGCTTTCTTT.

The chain has TRBV11-2 and TRBJ2-2, with 14 bases identical to TRBD2. The germline CDR1 and CDR2 sequences are SGHAT and FQNNGV. V lost 0 bases and J lost 1; bases outside the gene matches: 1. This CDR3 is built from 18 residues. In DNA form, the CDR3 reads TGTGCCAGCAGCTTAGATGGGACTAGCGGGGGGAACACCGGGGAGCTGTTTTTT. Its protein is CASSLDGTSGGNTGELFF.

J is TRBJ1-3 and V is TRBV2; D is ambiguous. The CDR3 runs 16 residues. Looked up from germline, CDR1 is SNHLY and CDR2 is FYNNEI. V gave up 3 bases and J gave up 0 bases, with 12 bases separating them. This CDR3 reads CASSDWGAPSGNTIYF. The CDR3 coding sequence is TGTGCCAGCAGTGATTGGGGAGCCCCCTCTGGAAACACCATATATTTT.

This chain uses TRBV2 with TRBJ1-4; D might be TRBD1 (5 bases). The ends were cut back, 3 bases at V and 4 bases at J, with 15 bases in the middle. Per the germline V gene, CDR1 is SNHLY and CDR2 is FYNNEI. CDR3 length equals 16 residues. The CDR3 DNA reads as TGTGCCAGCAGTGAGGGGGAGTTCATAGGTAATGAAAAACTGTTTTTT. Its protein is CASSEGEFIGNEKLFF.

This chain uses TRBV27 with TRBJ1-3; 8 nucleotides agree with TRBD1. The J segment lost 4 bases and the V segment lost 2 bases, leaving 1 base of the junction unmatched. CDR3 size: 14 residues. In germline, CDR1 is MNHEY, CDR2 SMNVEV (reference sequence). This CDR3 is CASSLTGGGNTIYF. Written as DNA, the CDR3 is TGTGCCAGCAGTTTAACAGGGGGGGGAAACACCATATATTTT.

The chain recombines TRBV6-2 or TRBV6-3 with TRBJ1-1, with 7 bases fitting TRBD1. Germline CDR1 reads MNHEY; CDR2 reads SVGEGT. The CDR3 has 16 amino acids. V dropped 2 bases and J dropped 4; count of bases not matched to a gene: 10. The CDR3 protein is CASSYNVLSGGTEAFF. Written as DNA, the CDR3 is TGTGCCAGCAGTTACAATGTGCTCTCAGGGGGCACTGAAGCTTTCTTT.

The gene calls are TRBV5-6 and TRBJ1-2; 8 bases agree with TRBD1. Germline lookup yields CDR1 SGHDT and CDR2 YYEEEE. With V trimmed by 1 base and J by 5 bases, 4 bases remained unmatched. The CDR3 is 14 amino acids. The CDR3 DNA is TGTGCCAGCAGCTTGCAGGGGGCTCTTTATGGCTACACCTTC. Amino acids: CASSLQGALYGYTF.

This sequence joins TRBV20-1 and TRBJ1-2; D may be TRBD1 (5 bases). The V and J ends lost 3 bases and 7 bases respectively, with 12 bases between them. Germline V gene data show CDR1 as DFQATT and CDR2 as SNEGSKA (reference sequence). CDR3 length equals 12 residues. The CDR3 is CSASRGIIGYTF. The CDR3 nucleotides are TGCAGTGCTAGTCGGGGGATTATTGGCTACACCTTC.

The CDR3 nucleotides read TGTGCCAGTAGTATTTTATCTGGCAATCAGCCCCAGCATTTT. Amino acid sequence: CASSILSGNQPQHF. The V and J genes are TRBV19 and TRBJ1-5; D is ambiguous. CDR3 length equals 14 residues. With 3 bases removed from V and 2 bases from J, the gap between germline ends came to 8 bases. The germline V gene has CDR1 LNHDA and CDR2 SQIVND (reference sequence).

The V call is TRBV18, the J call TRBJ2-7, with TRBD1 identical over 8 bases. This CDR3 spans 12 amino acids. Per germline, CDR1 KGHSH and CDR2 LQKENI. V lost 2 bases, J lost 7 bases, and 1 base stayed unmatched. The CDR3: CASSPGTGEQYF. CDR3 DNA sequence: TGTGCCAGCTCACCAGGGACAGGAGAGCAGTACTTC.